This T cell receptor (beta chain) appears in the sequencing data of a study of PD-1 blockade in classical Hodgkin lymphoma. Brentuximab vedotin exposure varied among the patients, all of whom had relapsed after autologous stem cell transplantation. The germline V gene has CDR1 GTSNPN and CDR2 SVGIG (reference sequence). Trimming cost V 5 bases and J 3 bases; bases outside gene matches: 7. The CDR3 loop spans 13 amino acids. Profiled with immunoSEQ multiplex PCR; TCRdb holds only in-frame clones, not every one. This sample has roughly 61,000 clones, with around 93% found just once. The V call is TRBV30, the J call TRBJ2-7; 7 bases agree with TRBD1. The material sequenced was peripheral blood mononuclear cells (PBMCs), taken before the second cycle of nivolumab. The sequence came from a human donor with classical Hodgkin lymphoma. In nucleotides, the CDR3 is TGTGCCTGGGCAGGGACAGTTTACTACGAGCAGTACTTC. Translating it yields CAWAGTVYYEQYF.